The T cell receptor beta chain described here comes from a study of beta chain features in type 1 diabetes. General study points: VDJ junctions from type 1 diabetes patients carried fewer insertions and larger deletions. In all four CD4+ subsets, TCRB CDR3 length was significantly, moderately reduced in type 1 diabetes.

This clone was observed a handful of times. Antigen: not known. Expressed TCRB transcripts were sequenced, since all the RNA that had been isolated was reverse transcribed. Sequencing used immunoSEQ multiplex PCR; TCRdb keeps in-frame clones, though not all of them. The sample holds over 200,000 clones, under 13% seen once. V dropped 7 bases and J dropped 1 base, with 9 bases sitting between them. From germline, CDR1 is SGHRS and CDR2 YFSETQ. This CDR3 is built from 12 residues. Specimen: naive CD4+ T cells from blood. The TCR originated in a man younger than 45 with type 1 diabetes. This chain joins TRBV5-1 and TRBJ2-7; D is possibly TRBD1 (5 bases). The CDR3 here is CASSQGSYEQYF. CDR3 nucleotides: TGCGCCAGCTCCCAGGGTTCCTACGAGCAGTACTTC.